Sequencing of this T cell receptor beta chain was carried out in a study of T-cell memory formation after mild COVID-19. TCRdb redid the calling of the 5' RACE reads with MiXCR, one entry per CDR3 protein. This repertoire shows under 300,000 distinct CDR3 sequences, 7% to 10% found once; its top ten account for roughly 23%. The CDR3 spans 15 residues. Per the germline V gene, CDR1 is SGHRS and CDR2 is YFSETQ. Deletions cut 1 base from V and 2 bases from J, with 12 bases between. This clonotype was found many times. V and J are TRBV5-1 and TRBJ2-5; a possible D gene is TRBD2 (6 bases). This sequence was found in a man aged 18 to 29 who had mild COVID-19 (a few samples of this study predate the infection). Cell type and time point are not known. Specimen: PBMCs or a T cell subset sorted from them (not recorded which). DNA of the CDR3: TGCGCCAGCAGCTTGCTCGGGACTTTGCAAGAGACCCAGTACTTC. Translated: CASSLLGTLQETQYF.